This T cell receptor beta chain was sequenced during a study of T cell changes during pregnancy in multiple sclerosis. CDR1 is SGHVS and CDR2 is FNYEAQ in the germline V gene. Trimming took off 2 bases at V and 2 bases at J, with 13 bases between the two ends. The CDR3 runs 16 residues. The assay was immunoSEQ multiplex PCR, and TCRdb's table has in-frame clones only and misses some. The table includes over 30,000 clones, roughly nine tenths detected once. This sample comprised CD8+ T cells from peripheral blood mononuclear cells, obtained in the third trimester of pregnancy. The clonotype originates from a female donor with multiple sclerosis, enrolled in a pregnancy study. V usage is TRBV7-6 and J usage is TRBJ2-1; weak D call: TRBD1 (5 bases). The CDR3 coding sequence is TGTGCCAGCAGCTTAAGTCGGCCAGGGCCCTACAATGAGCAGTTCTTC. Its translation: CASSLSRPGPYNEQFF. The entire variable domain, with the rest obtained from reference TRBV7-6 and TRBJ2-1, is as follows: GAGVSQSPRYKVTKRGQDVALRCDPISGHVSLYWYRQALGQGPEFLTYFNYEAQQDKSGLPNDRFSAERPEGSISTLTIQRTEQRDSAMYRCASSLSRPGPYNEQFFGPGTRLTVL.